This T cell receptor beta chain was identified during a study of regulatory T cells in long-lasting Graves disease. Across the whole study: Freshly diagnosed Graves' patients had used antithyroid drugs for under 3 months. Notes on the study in general: Exclusively peripheral blood, rather than thyroid tissue, was studied.

In its sample, this clonotype was seen a few times. Its antigen is not known. Per germline, CDR1 SGHDT and CDR2 YYEEEE. V shed 6 bases and J shed 0 bases, with 13 bases lying between them. The CDR3 runs to 15 residues. Specified time point: newly diagnosed GD, antithyroid drugs for less than 3 months. RNA isolated from PBMCs was used to make the TCR library. In building TCR beta libraries, iRepertoire HTBI primers were used together with Arm-PCR of CDR3 regions. TCRdb re-analysed the multiplex PCR reads in MiXCR, keeping a single row per CDR3 protein. The table lists roughly 500,000 distinct CDR3 sequences, 13% to 15% of them singletons. These sequences were also reported in another study, on T cells in Graves' hyperthyroidism and ophthalmopathy. From that report: Each diagnosis was grounded in clinical symptoms, serum thyroxine and TRAb, thyroid ultrasound, and orbital computed tomography.

The V and J genes are TRBV5-6 and TRBJ1-3; D is perhaps TRBD1 (5 bases). The sample here was peripheral blood mononuclear cells (PBMCs), taken at new diagnosis, from a patient treated with antithyroid drugs. The receptor was derived from a woman between 45 and 65 years old with Graves disease. DNA for the CDR3: TGTGCCAGCATGCGAAGGGGTCTCTCTGGAAACACCATATATTTT. Protein product: CASMRRGLSGNTIYF.